This TCR beta chain comes out of a study of vaccination effects on CD4 cells after COVID-19. Turning to the study itself: Samples gathered post-vaccine arrived a median of 72 days past the second dose. Cultures used roughly 2 million PBMC per well, 9.5 to 10 IU/ml IL-2 and roughly 10 ug/ml peptides.

Sequencing was performed with immunoSEQ multiplex PCR; in TCRdb, only in-frame clones are kept and a portion is missing. The sample includes tens of thousands of clones, more than 60% seen only once; the top ten take over 2%. J lost 1 base, V lost 5 bases, and 1 base had no gene match. Germline V CDR1 and CDR2: LNHDA, SQIVND (reference sequence). The CDR3 sequence is 14 residues long. Findings and caveats of the study: Common cold coronavirus cross-reactivity was shown by only 1 of 255 vaccine-induced clones in healthy vaccinees.

In regard to this clone: Its antigen is not known.

Subsequent to roughly 9 days of culture, CD4+ T cells were isolated. The cohort was immunized with two doses of either the BNT162b2 or mRNA-1273 vaccine. It was on days 3 and 7 that half the medium was replaced with IL-2 medium. This clonotype originated in a human donor who received a COVID-19 vaccine. V is TRBV19 and J is TRBJ2-5, with TRBD1 matching 10 bases. Material: CD4+ T cells from PBMCs cultured without peptide, obtained after COVID-19 vaccination. CDR3 DNA: TGTGCCAGTAGTCGACAGGGGGCCCAAGAGACCCAGTACTTC. Translating gives CASSRQGAQETQYF. Combining the CDR3 with reference TRBV19 and TRBJ2-5 gives the whole variable domain DGGITQSPKYLFRKEGQNVTLSCEQNLNHDAMYWYRQDPGQGLRLIYYSQIVNDFQKGDIAEGYSVSREKKESFPLTVTSAQKNPTAFYLCASSRQGAQETQYFGPGTRLLVL.